The present TCR beta chain was sequenced within a study of shared clonotypes between healthy human individuals. V was trimmed by 0 bases and J by 8 bases, leaving 8 bases between them. This CDR3 is built from 12 residues. Germline CDR1 MNHNS, CDR2 SASEGT. Caucasian adults living in Nashville, Tennessee, provided all samples. The repertoire was sequenced with immunoSEQ multiplex PCR; TCRdb's copy has only in-frame clones and lacks some. Of 400,000 to 550,000 clones in the sample, less than 80% were seen once. Sequenced input: PBMCs. The V gene is TRBV6-1, the J gene TRBJ2-7; D is possibly TRBD1 (6 bases). This clonotype originated in a woman aged 40 to 49 in good health. Some clones in this sample may be carry-over from other donors' samples. CDR3 amino acids: CASSEAGTKQYF. CDR3 nucleotides: TGTGCCAGCAGTGAAGCCGGGACAAAGCAGTACTTC.